These 24 T cell receptor beta chains were all obtained from the same sample, sequenced in a study of coeliac disease. Assay: immunoSEQ multiplex PCR; the TCRdb copy retains only in-frame clones and omits some. The sample lists about 4,900 clones, 69% occurring once. The sample was lymphocytes from the gut lamina propria. The receptors were gathered from a middle-aged woman.

J is TRBJ2-3 and V is TRBV19, with TRBD1 matching over 8 bases. The CDR3 has 14 amino acids. The J segment lost 10 bases and the V segment lost 5 bases, leaving 11 bases of the junction unmatched. Germline V gene sequence: CDR1 LNHDA, CDR2 SQIVND (reference sequence). The CDR3, as DNA: TGTGCCAGTAGTGCCGGGACAGGCAGTGTGGCGCAGTATTTT. Protein product: CASSAGTGSVAQYF.

The chain couples TRBV18 to TRBJ1-2; D is perhaps TRBD1 (5 bases). Trimming removed 1 base at V and 8 bases at J, with 17 bases between. The length of the CDR3 is 15 residues. Per germline, CDR1 KGHSH and CDR2 LQKENI. Here the CDR3 DNA reads TGTGCCAGCTCACCACAGACCAGGGAAAGTCAAGGCTACACCTTC. This encodes CASSPQTRESQGYTF.

This clone appeared once. J is TRBJ2-7 and V is TRBV29-1, with D unresolved. Trimming shortened V by 7 bases and J by 1 base, and 14 bases separated the two germline ends. CDR3 size: 13 residues. The germline CDR1 and CDR2 sequences are SQVTM and ANQGSEA. CDR3 protein: CSGPNNPSYEQYF. DNA of the CDR3: TGCAGCGGTCCAAACAATCCTTCCTACGAGCAGTACTTC.

The genes are TRBV27 and TRBJ2-7; D unresolved. V lost 0 bases, J lost 6 bases, and 9 bases lay in between. The germline CDR1 and CDR2 sequences are MNHEY and SMNVEV (reference sequence). The CDR3 extends over 13 amino acids. CDR3 amino acids: CASSLSSGREQYF. The CDR3 nucleotides read TGTGCCAGCAGTTTATCTTCGGGTCGCGAGCAGTACTTC.

The gene calls are TRBV5-1 and TRBJ1-1, with a possible D match to TRBD1 (5 bases). Between the trimmed V and J ends, which lost 0 bases and 5 bases, there was a span of 8 bases. The CDR3 totals 13 residues. The germline gives CDR1 SGHRS, CDR2 YFSETQ. In DNA form, the CDR3 reads TGCGCCAGCAGCTTGGATCCAGGGACTGAAGCTTTCTTT. Its protein is CASSLDPGTEAFF.

The chain couples TRBV9 to TRBJ2-1; 12 bases are shared with TRBD2. The J segment lost 6 bases and the V segment lost 0 bases, leaving 1 base of the junction unmatched. CDR3 length: 15 residues. Per germline, CDR1 SGDLS and CDR2 YYNGEE. CDR3 residues: CASSVGTSGTNEQFF. CDR3 nucleotide sequence: TGTGCCAGCAGCGTAGGGACTAGCGGGACCAATGAGCAGTTCTTC.

This clone turned up a few times. The chain links TRBV4-3 to TRBJ2-1, with 10 bases lining up with TRBD2. After removal of 5 bases from V and 6 bases from J, the junction contained 10 bases not matched to a gene. This CDR3 comprises 16 residues. The germline gives CDR1 LGHNA, CDR2 YSLEER. The CDR3 region has the DNA TGCGCCAGCAGCGGCCCCGCTAGCGGGAGAGGCAATGAGCAGTTCTTC. This codes for CASSGPASGRGNEQFF.

This chain links TRBV11-2 with TRBJ2-7; 9 nucleotides line up with TRBD2. There are 13 residues in the CDR3. The germline CDR1 and CDR2 sequences are SGHAT and FQNNGV. After removal of 5 bases from V and 3 bases from J, the junction contained 2 bases not matched to a gene. Here the CDR3 DNA reads TGTGCCAGCAGCGCGACTAGCGGCTACGAGCAGTACTTC. Its protein is CASSATSGYEQYF.

The chain carries TRBV19 and TRBJ1-4; no definite D call. The length of the CDR3 is 15 residues. The V end lost 1 base, the J end lost 0 bases, and 6 bases lay between the germline ends. The germline CDR1 and CDR2 sequences are LNHDA and SQIVND (reference sequence). DNA for the CDR3: TGTGCCAGTAGTATAGGGGCCGCAACTAATGAAAAACTGTTTTTT. Its protein is CASSIGAATNEKLFF.

J is TRBJ2-5 and V is TRBV28; TRBD1 matches at 7 bases. This CDR3 contains 13 residues. The germline V gene encodes CDR1 MDHEN and CDR2 SYDVKM. J was trimmed by 5 bases and V by 5 bases; bases with no gene match: 5. CDR3 residues: CASSRGGAETQYF. DNA for the CDR3: TGTGCCAGCAGTCGAGGGGGCGCCGAGACCCAGTACTTC.

This clone has a single count. The genes are TRBV4-2 and TRBJ2-7; D may be TRBD1 (6 bases). V was clipped by 0 bases and J by 0 bases, with 12 bases between them. The CDR3 spans 16 residues. Germline V lookup: CDR1 LGHNA, CDR2 YNFKEQ. CDR3 coding DNA: TGTGCCAGCAGCCAAGATTTGACAGGCAGCTCCTACGAGCAGTACTTC. Protein sequence: CASSQDLTGSSYEQYF.

This chain uses TRBV11-3 with TRBJ2-2; TRBD1 is a possible D gene (6 bases). Looked up from germline, CDR1 is SGHNT and CDR2 is YENEEA. V was pared by 5 bases and J by 5 bases, with 9 bases between. The CDR3 loop spans 13 amino acids. The CDR3 sequence: CASSVRGTGELFF. The CDR3 nucleotides are TGTGCCAGCAGCGTGAGGGGGACCGGGGAGCTGTTTTTT.

The J gene is TRBJ1-5, the V gene TRBV6-1; no clear D. Trimming shortened V by 2 bases and J by 0 bases, and 8 bases separated the two germline ends. The CDR3 runs to 15 residues. Germline CDR1 is MNHNS and CDR2 is SASEGT. CDR3 in DNA: TGTGCCAGCAGTGAATTTGGCGGTAGCAATCAGCCCCAGCATTTT. It translates to CASSEFGGSNQPQHF.

This clone turned up a few times. This chain uses TRBV5-1 with TRBJ1-2, with D possibly being TRBD1 (6 bases). The length of the CDR3 is 13 residues. With 0 bases removed from V and 8 bases from J, the gap between germline ends came to 11 bases. The V gene's germline CDR1 is SGHRS and CDR2 YFSETQ. The CDR3 DNA follows: TGCGCCAGCAGCTTGGAAGGGGGTGCCGGCTACACCTTC. Its translation is CASSLEGGAGYTF.

The chain is built from TRBV27 and TRBJ2-7, with D uncertain. Germline-derived CDR1 and CDR2 are MNHEY and SMNVEV (reference sequence). This CDR3 comprises 14 residues. Trimming pared 1 base from V and 0 bases from J, leaving 7 bases between. The CDR3 loop is CASSLWSNSYEQYF. The CDR3 coding sequence is TGTGCCAGCAGTTTATGGTCTAACTCCTACGAGCAGTACTTC.

V is TRBV7-2 and J is TRBJ1-3; D ambiguous. CDR1 SGHTA and CDR2 FQGNSA come from the germline V gene. V was cut by 5 bases and J by 3 bases, with 8 bases left in between. The CDR3 length is 13 residues. The CDR3: CASSNSFGNTIYF. As DNA, the CDR3 is TGTGCCAGCAGCAACAGTTTTGGAAACACCATATATTTT.

The J gene is TRBJ2-1, the V gene TRBV28, with 10 bases that match TRBD1. The CDR3 is 16 residues long. The germline gives CDR1 MDHEN, CDR2 SYDVKM. With 4 bases clipped from V and 6 bases from J, the junction kept 9 bases outside the gene matches. In nucleotides, the CDR3 is TGTGCCAGCAGTTCCGCGACAGGGGGCTTCGGCAATGAGCAGTTCTTC. It yields the protein CASSSATGGFGNEQFF.

V is TRBV19 and J is TRBJ2-1, with 7 nucleotides matching TRBD2. The CDR3 is 14 amino acids. Germline CDR1 is LNHDA and CDR2 is SQIVND (reference sequence). Unmatched junction bases numbered 8, after V lost 7 bases and J lost 5 bases. CDR3 nucleotide sequence: TGTGCCAGTAAGGGCGGGAGCCGGGACAATGAGCAGTTCTTC. This encodes CASKGGSRDNEQFF.

This clone was seen only a few times. The chain is built from TRBV15 and TRBJ2-1; 8 bases agree with TRBD2. Germline trimming cut 0 bases from V and 2 bases from J; bases unmatched to any gene: 12. The CDR3 has 19 amino acids. Germline loops: CDR1 LNHNV, CDR2 YYDKDF (reference sequence). The CDR3 DNA reads TGTGCCACCAGCAGAGATCAAGTCGACGGGAGGGCCCCCTACAATGAGCAGTTCTTC. The encoded protein is CATSRDQVDGRAPYNEQFF.

This clone has just one count. CDR3 protein: CASSLDRGPDTQYF. The CDR3 region has the DNA TGTGCCAGCAGCCTGGACAGGGGGCCCGATACGCAGTATTTT. The rearrangement joins TRBV14 to TRBJ2-3; 11 bases line up with TRBD1. CDR1 and CDR2 from the germline V gene are SGHDN and FVKESK. V lost 4 bases to trimming and J lost 6 bases; unmatched junction nucleotides: 3. The CDR3 has 14 residues.

The chain uses TRBV28 and TRBJ2-4; possible D gene TRBD1, 7 bases. The germline V and J ends were trimmed by 8 bases and 8 bases, with 22 bases remaining between them. From germline, CDR1 is MDHEN and CDR2 SYDVKM. The CDR3 runs to 15 residues. DNA of the CDR3: TGTGCCAGCGCCAGCAGGGGGGTTTTGCTTGACATTCAGTACTTC. Protein sequence: CASASRGVLLDIQYF.

The J gene is TRBJ1-1, the V gene TRBV2; the D gene is possibly TRBD1 (5 bases). There are 13 residues in the CDR3. V shed 4 bases and J shed 1 base, with 7 bases lying between them. Per the germline V gene, CDR1 is SNHLY and CDR2 is FYNNEI. The CDR3 is CASSGDSNTEAFF. The CDR3 nucleotides read TGTGCCAGCAGTGGGGACTCGAACACTGAAGCTTTCTTT.

The CDR3: CASSFSGGLADNEQFF. The CDR3 bases are TGTGCCAGCAGTTTTTCGGGGGGACTAGCTGACAATGAGCAGTTCTTC. The J gene is TRBJ2-1, the V gene TRBV28; 9 bases are shared with TRBD2. The ends lost 3 bases at V and 5 bases at J; junction bases unmatched: 8. The germline CDR1 and CDR2 sequences are MDHEN and SYDVKM. There are 16 residues in the CDR3.

The DNA for the CDR3 is TGTGCCAGCTCCCGATACCGAAACGGGGCTGAAGCTTTCTTT. This codes for CASSRYRNGAEAFF. The chain carries TRBV18 and TRBJ1-1; D is unresolved. The CDR3 consists of 14 residues. Trimming stripped 6 bases from V and 6 bases from J, with 17 bases between. CDR1 and CDR2 (germline): KGHSH, LQKENI.